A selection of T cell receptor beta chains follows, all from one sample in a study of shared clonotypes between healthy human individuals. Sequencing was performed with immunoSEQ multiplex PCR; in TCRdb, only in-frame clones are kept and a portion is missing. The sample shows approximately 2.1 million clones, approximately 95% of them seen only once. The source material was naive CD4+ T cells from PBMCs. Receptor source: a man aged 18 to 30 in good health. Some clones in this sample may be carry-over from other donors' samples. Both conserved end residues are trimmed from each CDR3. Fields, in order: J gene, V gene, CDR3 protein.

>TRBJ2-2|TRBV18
ASSPLGGHYTGELF
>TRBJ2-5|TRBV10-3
AISSGTVGLETQY
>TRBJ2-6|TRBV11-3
ASSPSGANVLT
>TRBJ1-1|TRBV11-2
ASSSGQAGRRNTEAF
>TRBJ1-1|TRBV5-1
ASRAGTENTEAF
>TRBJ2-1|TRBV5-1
ASSFVLAGDNEQF
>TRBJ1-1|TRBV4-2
ASSQVYRATEAF
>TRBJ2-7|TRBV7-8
ASSLGPREQY
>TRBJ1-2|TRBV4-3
ASSQTTGGGLGYT
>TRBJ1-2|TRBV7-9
ASSLSGSRMDSYT
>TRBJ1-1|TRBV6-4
ASSRQVGTEAF
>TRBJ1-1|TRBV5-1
ASSPDLGMNTEAF
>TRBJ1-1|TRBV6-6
ASSSRLHTEAF
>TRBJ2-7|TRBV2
ASLGTSRRREQY
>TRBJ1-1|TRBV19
ASSILGRDTEAF
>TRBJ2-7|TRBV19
ASSIRTGFCFFFVDEQY